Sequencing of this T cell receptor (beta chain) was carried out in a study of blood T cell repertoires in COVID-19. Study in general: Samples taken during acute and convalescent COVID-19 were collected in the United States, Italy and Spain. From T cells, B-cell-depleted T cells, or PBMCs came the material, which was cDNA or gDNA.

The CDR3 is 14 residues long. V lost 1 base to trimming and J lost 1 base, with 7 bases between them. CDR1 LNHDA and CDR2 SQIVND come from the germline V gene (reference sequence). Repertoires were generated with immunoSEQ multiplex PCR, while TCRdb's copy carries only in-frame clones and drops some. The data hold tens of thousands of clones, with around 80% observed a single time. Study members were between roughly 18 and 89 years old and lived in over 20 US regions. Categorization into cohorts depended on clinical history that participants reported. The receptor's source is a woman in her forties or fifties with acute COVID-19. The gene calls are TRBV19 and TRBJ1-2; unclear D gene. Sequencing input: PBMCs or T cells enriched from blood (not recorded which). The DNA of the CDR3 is TGTGCCAGTAGTATAGTACTGAGTAACTATGGCTACACCTTC. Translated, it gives CASSIVLSNYGYTF.